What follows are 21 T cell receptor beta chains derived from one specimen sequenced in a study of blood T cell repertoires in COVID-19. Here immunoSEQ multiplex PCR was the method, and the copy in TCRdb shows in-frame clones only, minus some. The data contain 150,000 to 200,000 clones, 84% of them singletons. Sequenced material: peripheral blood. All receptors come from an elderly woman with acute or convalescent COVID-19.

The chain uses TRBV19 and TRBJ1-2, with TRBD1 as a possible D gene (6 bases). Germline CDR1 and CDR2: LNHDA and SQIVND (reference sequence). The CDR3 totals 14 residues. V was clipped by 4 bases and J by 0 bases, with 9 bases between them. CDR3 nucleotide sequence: TGTGCCAGTAGTAGGGGACACTCTAACTATGGCTACACCTTC. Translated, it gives CASSRGHSNYGYTF. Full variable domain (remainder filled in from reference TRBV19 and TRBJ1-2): DGGITQSPKYLFRKEGQNVTLSCEQNLNHDAMYWYRQDPGQGLRLIYYSQIVNDFQKGDIAEGYSVSREKKESFPLTVTSAQKNPTAFYLCASSRGHSNYGYTFGSGTRLTVV.

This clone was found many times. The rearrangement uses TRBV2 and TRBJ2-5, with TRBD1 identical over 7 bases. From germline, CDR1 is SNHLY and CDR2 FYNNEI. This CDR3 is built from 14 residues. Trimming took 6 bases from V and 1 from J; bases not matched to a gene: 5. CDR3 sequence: CASSLPGGQETQYF. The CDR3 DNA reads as TGTGCCAGCAGCCTACCAGGGGGCCAAGAGACCCAGTACTTC. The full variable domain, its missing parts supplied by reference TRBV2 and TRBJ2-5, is EPEVTQTPSHQVTQMGQEVILRCVPISNHLYFYWYRQILGQKVEFLVSFYNNEISEKSEIFDDQFSVERPDGSNFTLKIRSTKLEDSAMYFCASSLPGGQETQYFGPGTRLLVL.

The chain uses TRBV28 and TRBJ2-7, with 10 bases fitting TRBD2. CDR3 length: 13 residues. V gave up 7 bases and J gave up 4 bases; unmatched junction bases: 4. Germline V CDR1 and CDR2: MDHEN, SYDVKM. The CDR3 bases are TGTGCCAGCAACCTAGCGGGAGTGTACGAGCAGTACTTC. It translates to CASNLAGVYEQYF.

Here the CDR3 DNA reads TGTGCCAGTAGTATAGATTTTCGAGACTTGAATGAGCAGTTCTTC. Translation gives CASSIDFRDLNEQFF. This chain links TRBV19 with TRBJ2-1, with unresolved D. Germline assignment: CDR1 LNHDA and CDR2 SQIVND (reference sequence). V was shortened by 0 bases and J by 7 bases, with 13 bases between the two germline ends. The CDR3 contains 15 residues. The full variable domain, rest sourced from reference TRBV19 and TRBJ2-1, is DGGITQSPKYLFRKEGQNVTLSCEQNLNHDAMYWYRQDPGQGLRLIYYSQIVNDFQKGDIAEGYSVSREKKESFPLTVTSAQKNPTAFYLCASSIDFRDLNEQFFGPGTRLTVL.

This CDR3 is CASSLVSGEGEKLFF. CDR3 coding DNA: TGTGCCAGCAGCTTAGTTTCAGGGGAGGGAGAAAAACTGTTTTTT. The V call is TRBV7-2, the J call TRBJ1-4; possible D gene TRBD1, 6 bases. V lost 1 base, J lost 8 bases, and 14 bases lay in between. The germline V gene encodes CDR1 SGHTA and CDR2 FQGNSA. The CDR3 extends over 15 amino acids.

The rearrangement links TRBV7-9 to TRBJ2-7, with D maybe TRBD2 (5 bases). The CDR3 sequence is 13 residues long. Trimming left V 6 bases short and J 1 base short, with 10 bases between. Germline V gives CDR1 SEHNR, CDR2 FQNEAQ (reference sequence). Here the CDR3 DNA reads TGTGCCAGCAGTCCGCGACTATCCTACGAGCAGTACTTC. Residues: CASSPRLSYEQYF.

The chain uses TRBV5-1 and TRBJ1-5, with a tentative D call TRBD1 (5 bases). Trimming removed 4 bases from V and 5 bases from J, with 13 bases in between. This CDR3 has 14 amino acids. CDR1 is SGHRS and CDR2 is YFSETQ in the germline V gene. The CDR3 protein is CASSAAGLDQPQHF. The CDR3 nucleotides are TGCGCCAGCAGCGCGGCAGGGTTAGATCAGCCCCAGCATTTT.

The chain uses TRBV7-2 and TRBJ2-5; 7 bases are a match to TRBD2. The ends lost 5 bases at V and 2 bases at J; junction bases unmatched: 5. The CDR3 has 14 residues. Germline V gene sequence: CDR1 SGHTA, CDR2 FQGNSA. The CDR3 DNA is TGTGCCAGCAGCCGCGGGAGATCGCAAGAGACCCAGTACTTC. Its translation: CASSRGRSQETQYF.

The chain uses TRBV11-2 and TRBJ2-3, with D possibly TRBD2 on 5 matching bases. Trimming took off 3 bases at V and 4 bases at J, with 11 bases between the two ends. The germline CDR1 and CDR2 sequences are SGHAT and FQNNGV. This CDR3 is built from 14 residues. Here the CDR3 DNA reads TGTGCCAGCAGCTTGGTAATAGCGCCAGATACGCAGTATTTT. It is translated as CASSLVIAPDTQYF.

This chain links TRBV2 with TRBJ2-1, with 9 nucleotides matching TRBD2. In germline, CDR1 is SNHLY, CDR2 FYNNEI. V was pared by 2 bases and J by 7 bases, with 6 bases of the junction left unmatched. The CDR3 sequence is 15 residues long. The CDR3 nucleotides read TGTGCCAGCAGTGAACGATTAGCGGGAGTGAATGAGCAGTTCTTC. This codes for CASSERLAGVNEQFF.

The CDR3 sequence: CASSLTGSTTDTQYF. CDR3 DNA: TGTGCCAGCAGCCTGACAGGGAGTACCACAGATACGCAGTATTTT. The chain couples TRBV7-9 to TRBJ2-3, with 7 bases lining up with TRBD1. V was clipped by 5 bases and J by 2 bases; unmatched bases: 7. Germline V CDR1 and CDR2: SEHNR, FQNEAQ (reference sequence). This CDR3 is 15 amino acids long.

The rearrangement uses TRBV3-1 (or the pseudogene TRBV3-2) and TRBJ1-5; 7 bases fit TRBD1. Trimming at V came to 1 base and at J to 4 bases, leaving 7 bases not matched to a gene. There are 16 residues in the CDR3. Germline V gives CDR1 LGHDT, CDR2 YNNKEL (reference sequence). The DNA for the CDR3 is TGTGCCAGCAGCCAAGGGACAGGTCAGGGGAATCAGCCCCAGCATTTT. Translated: CASSQGTGQGNQPQHF.

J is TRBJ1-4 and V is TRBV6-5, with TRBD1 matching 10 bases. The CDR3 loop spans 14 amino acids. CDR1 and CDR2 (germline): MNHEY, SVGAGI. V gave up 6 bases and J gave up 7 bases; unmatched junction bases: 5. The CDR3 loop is CASRGRTGGEKLFF. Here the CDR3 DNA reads TGTGCCAGCAGGGGGCGGACAGGGGGTGAAAAACTGTTTTTT.

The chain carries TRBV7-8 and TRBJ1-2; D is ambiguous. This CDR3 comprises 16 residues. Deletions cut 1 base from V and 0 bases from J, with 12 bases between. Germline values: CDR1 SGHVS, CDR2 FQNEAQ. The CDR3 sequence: CASSLGWSGANYGYTF. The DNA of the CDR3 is TGTGCCAGCAGCTTAGGTTGGTCGGGAGCTAACTATGGCTACACCTTC.

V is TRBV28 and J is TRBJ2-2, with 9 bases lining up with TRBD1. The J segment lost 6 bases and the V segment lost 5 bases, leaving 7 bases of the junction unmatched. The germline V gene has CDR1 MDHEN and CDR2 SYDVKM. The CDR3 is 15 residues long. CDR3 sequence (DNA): TGTGCCAGCAGTCGAAACAGGGGGCTCTCCGGGGAGCTGTTTTTT. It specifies CASSRNRGLSGELFF. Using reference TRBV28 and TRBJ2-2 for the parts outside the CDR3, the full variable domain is DVKVTQSSRYLVKRTGEKVFLECVQDMDHENMFWYRQDPGLGLRLIYFSYDVKMKEKGDIPEGYSVSREKKERFSLILESASTNQTSMYLCASSRNRGLSGELFFGEGSRLTVL.

For the CDR3, the DNA is TGTGCCAGCAGTGAATCAGGGGCCCCCCTCTCTGGGGCCAACGTCCTGACTTTC. Translated: CASSESGAPLSGANVLTF. This rearrangement joins TRBV2 to TRBJ2-6; TRBD1 might be the D (6 bases). Germline CDR1 reads SNHLY; CDR2 reads FYNNEI. V lost 2 bases and J lost 0, with 14 bases in between. This CDR3 has 18 amino acids.

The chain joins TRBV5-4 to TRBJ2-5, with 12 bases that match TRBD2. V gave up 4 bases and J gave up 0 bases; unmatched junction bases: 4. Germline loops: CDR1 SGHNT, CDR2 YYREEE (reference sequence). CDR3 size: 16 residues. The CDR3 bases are TGTGCCAGCAGCCCAGGACTAGCGGGGTACCAAGAGACCCAGTACTTC. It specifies CASSPGLAGYQETQYF.

The CDR3: CASSPRGPNTGELFF. The CDR3 DNA follows: TGTGCCAGCAGCCCCCGGGGTCCTAACACCGGGGAGCTGTTTTTT. The gene calls are TRBV7-2 and TRBJ2-2; TRBD2 might be the D (5 bases). Trimming took off 5 bases at V and 2 bases at J, with 12 bases between the two ends. Per the germline V gene, CDR1 is SGHTA and CDR2 is FQGNSA. This CDR3 region has 15 residues.

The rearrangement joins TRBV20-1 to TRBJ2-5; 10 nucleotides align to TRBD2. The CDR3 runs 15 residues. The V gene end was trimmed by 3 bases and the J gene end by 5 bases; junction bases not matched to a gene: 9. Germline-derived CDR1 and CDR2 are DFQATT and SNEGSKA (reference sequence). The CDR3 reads CSASSGTSVAETQYF. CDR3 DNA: TGCAGTGCTAGTAGCGGGACTAGCGTGGCGGAGACCCAGTACTTC.

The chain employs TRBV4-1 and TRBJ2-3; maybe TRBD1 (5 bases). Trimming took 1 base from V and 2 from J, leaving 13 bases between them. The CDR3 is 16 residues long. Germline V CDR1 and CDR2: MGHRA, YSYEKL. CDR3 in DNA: TGCGCCAGCAGCCAAGTTTGGGGCAGTCCCACAGATACGCAGTATTTT. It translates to CASSQVWGSPTDTQYF.

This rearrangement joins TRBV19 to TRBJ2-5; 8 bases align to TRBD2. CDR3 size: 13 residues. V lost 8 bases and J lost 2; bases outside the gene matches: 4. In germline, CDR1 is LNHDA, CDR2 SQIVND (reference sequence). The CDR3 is CASGAGDQETQYF. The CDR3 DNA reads TGTGCCAGTGGAGCGGGGGATCAAGAGACCCAGTACTTC.